This TCR beta chain was found in a study of shared clonotypes between healthy human individuals. The germline V gene has CDR1 SNHLY and CDR2 FYNNEI. This CDR3 has 12 residues. The V and J ends lost 2 bases and 13 bases respectively, with 12 bases between them. Some clones are missing from TCRdb's copy, which holds only in-frame ones; the method was immunoSEQ multiplex PCR. Found here are 2 million to 2.5 million clones, 85% to 95% of them singletons; the top ten hold roughly 0.34%. The source of this sequence is a man in his late teens or twenties in good health. Some clones in this sample may be carry-over from other donors' samples. Sequences were obtained from naive CD4+ T cells from PBMCs. Subset given: CD45RA+ positively selected. The gene calls are TRBV2 and TRBJ2-1; D gene ambiguous. CDR3 region: CASSEIQLLQFF. The CDR3 coding sequence is TGTGCCAGCAGTGAAATCCAGCTATTACAGTTCTTC.